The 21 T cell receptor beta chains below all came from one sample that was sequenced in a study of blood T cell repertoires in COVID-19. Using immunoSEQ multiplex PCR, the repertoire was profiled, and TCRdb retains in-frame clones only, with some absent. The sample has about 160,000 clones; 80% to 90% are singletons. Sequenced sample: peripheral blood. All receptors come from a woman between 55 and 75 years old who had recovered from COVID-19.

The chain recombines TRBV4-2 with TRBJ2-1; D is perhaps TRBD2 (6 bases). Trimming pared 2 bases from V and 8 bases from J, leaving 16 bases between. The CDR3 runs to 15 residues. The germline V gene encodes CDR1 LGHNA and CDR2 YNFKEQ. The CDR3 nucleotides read TGTGCCAGCAGCCAACTCCCCTCGGGGGTCGATGAGCAGTTCTTC. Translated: CASSQLPSGVDEQFF.

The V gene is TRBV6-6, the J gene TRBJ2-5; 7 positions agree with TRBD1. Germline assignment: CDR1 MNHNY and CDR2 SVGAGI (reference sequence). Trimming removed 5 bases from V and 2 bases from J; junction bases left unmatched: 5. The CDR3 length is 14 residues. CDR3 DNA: TGTGCCAGCAGTGGGGGACAGACTCAAGAGACCCAGTACTTC. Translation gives CASSGGQTQETQYF.

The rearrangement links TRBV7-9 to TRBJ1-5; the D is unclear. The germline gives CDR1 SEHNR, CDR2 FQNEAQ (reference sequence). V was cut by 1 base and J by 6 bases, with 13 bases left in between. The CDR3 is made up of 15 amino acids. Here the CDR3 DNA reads TGTGCCAGCAGCTTAGATTCCTGGAGAAGTCAGCCCCAGCATTTT. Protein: CASSLDSWRSQPQHF.

CDR3 bases: TGTGCCAGTAGCCTACAGGGGCTGGGAAATTCACCCCTCCACTTT. Protein product: CASSLQGLGNSPLHF. The V call is TRBV19, the J call TRBJ1-6; 7 nucleotides align to TRBD1. This CDR3 is built from 15 residues. In germline, CDR1 is LNHDA, CDR2 SQIVND (reference sequence). The ends lost 6 bases at V and 7 bases at J; junction bases unmatched: 9. Combining the CDR3 with reference TRBV19 and TRBJ1-6 gives the whole variable domain DGGITQSPKYLFRKEGQNVTLSCEQNLNHDAMYWYRQDPGQGLRLIYYSQIVNDFQKGDIAEGYSVSREKKESFPLTVTSAQKNPTAFYLCASSLQGLGNSPLHFGNGTRLTVT.

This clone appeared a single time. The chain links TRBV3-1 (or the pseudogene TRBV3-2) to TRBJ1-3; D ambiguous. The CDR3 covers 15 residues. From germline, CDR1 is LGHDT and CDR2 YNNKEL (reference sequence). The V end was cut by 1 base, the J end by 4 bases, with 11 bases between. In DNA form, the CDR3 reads TGTGCCAGCAGCCAAGGCCTGGCTCCGGGAAACACCATATATTTT. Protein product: CASSQGLAPGNTIYF.

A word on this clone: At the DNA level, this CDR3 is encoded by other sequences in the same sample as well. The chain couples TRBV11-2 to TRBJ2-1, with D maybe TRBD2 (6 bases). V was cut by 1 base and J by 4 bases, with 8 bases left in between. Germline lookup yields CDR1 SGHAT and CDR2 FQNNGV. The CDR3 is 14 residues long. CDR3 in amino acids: CASSLAGVYNEQFF. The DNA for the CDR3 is TGTGCCAGCAGCTTAGCGGGGGTGTACAATGAGCAGTTCTTC.

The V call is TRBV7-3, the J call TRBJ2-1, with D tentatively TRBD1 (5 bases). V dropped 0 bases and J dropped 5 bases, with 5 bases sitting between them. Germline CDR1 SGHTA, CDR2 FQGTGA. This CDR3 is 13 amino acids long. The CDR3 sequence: CASSLTRDNEQFF. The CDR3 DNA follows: TGTGCCAGCAGCTTAACCAGGGACAATGAGCAGTTCTTC.

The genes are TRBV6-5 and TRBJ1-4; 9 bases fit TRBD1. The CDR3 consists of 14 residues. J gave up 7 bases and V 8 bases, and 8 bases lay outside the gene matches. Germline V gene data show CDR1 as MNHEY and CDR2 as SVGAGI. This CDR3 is CASRARTGVEKLFF. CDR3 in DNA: TGTGCCAGCCGGGCCCGGACAGGGGTTGAAAAACTGTTTTTT.

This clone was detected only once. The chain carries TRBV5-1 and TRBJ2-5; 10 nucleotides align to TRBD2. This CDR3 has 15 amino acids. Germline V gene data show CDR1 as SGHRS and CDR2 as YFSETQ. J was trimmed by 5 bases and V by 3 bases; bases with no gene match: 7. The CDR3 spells CASSSGTSEGETQYF. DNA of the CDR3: TGCGCCAGCAGCTCGGGGACTAGCGAGGGGGAGACCCAGTACTTC.

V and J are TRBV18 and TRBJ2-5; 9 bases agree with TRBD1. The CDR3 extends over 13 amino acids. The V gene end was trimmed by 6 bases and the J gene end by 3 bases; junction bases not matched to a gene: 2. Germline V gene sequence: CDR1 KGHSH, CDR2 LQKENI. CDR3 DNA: TGTGCCAGCTCGCGGGACAGGGAAGAGACCCAGTACTTC. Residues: CASSRDREETQYF.

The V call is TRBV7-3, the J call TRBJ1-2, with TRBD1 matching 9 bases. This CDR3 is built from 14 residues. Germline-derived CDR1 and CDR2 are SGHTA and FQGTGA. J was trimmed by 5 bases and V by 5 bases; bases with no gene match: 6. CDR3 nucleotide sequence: TGTGCCAGCAGCGAACAGGGGGCGGGATATGGCTACACCTTC. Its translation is CASSEQGAGYGYTF. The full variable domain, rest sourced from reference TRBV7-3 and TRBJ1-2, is GAGVSQTPSNKVTEKGKYVELRCDPISGHTALYWYRQSLGQGPEFLIYFQGTGAADDSGLPNDRFFAVRPEGSVSTLKIQRTERGDSAVYLCASSEQGAGYGYTFGSGTRLTVV.

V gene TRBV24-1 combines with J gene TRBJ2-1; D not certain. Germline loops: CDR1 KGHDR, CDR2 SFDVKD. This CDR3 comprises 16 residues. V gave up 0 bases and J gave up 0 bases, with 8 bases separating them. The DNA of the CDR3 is TGTGCCACCAGTGATTTGGAGAGGAGCTCCTACAATGAGCAGTTCTTC. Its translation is CATSDLERSSYNEQFF.

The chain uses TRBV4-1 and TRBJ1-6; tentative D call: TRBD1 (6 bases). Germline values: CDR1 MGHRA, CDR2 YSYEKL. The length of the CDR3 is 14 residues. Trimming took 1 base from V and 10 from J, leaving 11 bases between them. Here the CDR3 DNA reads TGCGCCAGCAGCCAAGGTGGGACACCATCACCCCTCCACTTT. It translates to CASSQGGTPSPLHF.

The CDR3 coding sequence is TGTGCCAGCAGTTACGACGGGGGGGCGAACACCGGGGAGCTGTTTTTT. Translation: CASSYDGGANTGELFF. The rearrangement uses TRBV6-5 and TRBJ2-2; 8 bases map to TRBD2. The germline CDR1 and CDR2 sequences are MNHEY and SVGAGI. The CDR3 covers 16 residues. V trimming: 2 bases; J trimming: 0 bases; junction bases outside the gene matches: 2.

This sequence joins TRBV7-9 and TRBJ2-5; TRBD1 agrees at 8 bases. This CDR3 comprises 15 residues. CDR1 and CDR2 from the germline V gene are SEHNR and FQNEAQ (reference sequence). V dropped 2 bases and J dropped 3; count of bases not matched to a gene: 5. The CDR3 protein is CASSLRTGKEETQYF. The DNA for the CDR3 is TGTGCCAGCAGCTTACGGACAGGGAAGGAAGAGACCCAGTACTTC.

DNA for the CDR3: TGTGCCAGCAGTCCAGGACAGGGGGGCGGCTACACCTTC. Amino acid sequence: CASSPGQGGGYTF. This chain joins TRBV28 and TRBJ1-2; 10 bases align to TRBD1. The CDR3 spans 13 residues. Losses at the gene ends were 5 bases for V and 8 bases for J; bases not matched to a gene: 5. Per germline, CDR1 MDHEN and CDR2 SYDVKM.

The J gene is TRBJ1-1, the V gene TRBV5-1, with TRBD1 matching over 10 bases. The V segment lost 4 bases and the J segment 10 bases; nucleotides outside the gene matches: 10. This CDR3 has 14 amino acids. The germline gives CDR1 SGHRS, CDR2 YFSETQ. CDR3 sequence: CASSPPGQGPGAFF. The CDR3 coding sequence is TGCGCCAGCAGCCCCCCGGGACAGGGGCCCGGAGCTTTCTTT. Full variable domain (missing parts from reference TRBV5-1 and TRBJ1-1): KAGVTQTPRYLIKTRGQQVTLSCSPISGHRSVSWYQQTPGQGLQFLFEYFSETQRNKGNFPGRFSGRQFSNSRSEMNVSTLELGDSALYLCASSPPGQGPGAFFGQGTRLTVV.

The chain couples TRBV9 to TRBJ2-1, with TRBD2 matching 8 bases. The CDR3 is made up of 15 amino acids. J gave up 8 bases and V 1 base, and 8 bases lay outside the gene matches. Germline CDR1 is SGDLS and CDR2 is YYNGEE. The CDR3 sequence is CASSVWGTSVHEQFF. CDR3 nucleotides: TGTGCCAGCAGCGTATGGGGGACTAGTGTACATGAGCAGTTCTTC.

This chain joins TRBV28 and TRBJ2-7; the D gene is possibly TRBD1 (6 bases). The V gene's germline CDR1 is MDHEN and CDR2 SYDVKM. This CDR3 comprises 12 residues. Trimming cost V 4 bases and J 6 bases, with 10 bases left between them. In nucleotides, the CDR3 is TGTGCCAGCAGTTCCGCAGGGGTCGAGCAGTACTTC. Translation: CASSSAGVEQYF.

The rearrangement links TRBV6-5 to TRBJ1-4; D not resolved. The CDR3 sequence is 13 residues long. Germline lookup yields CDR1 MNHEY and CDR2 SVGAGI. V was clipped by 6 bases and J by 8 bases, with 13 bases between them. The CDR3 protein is CASREVGSEKLFF. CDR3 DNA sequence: TGTGCCAGCAGGGAGGTTGGGTCCGAAAAACTGTTTTTT.

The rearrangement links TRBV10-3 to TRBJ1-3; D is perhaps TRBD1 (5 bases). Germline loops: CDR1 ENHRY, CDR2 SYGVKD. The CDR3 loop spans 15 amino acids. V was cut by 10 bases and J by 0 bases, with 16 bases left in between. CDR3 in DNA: TGTGCCACGGACCGGAGACAGCGCTCTGGAAACACCATATATTTT. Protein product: CATDRRQRSGNTIYF.